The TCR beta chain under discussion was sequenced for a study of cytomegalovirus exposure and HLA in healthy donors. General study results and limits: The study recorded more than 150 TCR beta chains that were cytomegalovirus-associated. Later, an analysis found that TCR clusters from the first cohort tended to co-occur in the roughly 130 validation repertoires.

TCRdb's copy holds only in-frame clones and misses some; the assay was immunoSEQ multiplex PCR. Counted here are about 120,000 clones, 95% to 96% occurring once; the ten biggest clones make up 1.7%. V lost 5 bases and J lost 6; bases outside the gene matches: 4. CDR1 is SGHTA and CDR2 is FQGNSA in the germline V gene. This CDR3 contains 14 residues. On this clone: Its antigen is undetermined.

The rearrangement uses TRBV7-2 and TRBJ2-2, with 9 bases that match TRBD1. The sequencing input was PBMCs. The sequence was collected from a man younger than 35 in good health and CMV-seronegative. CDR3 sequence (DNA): TGTGCCAGCAGCCGACAGGGGGAGGCCGGGGAGCTGTTTTTT. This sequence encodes CASSRQGEAGELFF.